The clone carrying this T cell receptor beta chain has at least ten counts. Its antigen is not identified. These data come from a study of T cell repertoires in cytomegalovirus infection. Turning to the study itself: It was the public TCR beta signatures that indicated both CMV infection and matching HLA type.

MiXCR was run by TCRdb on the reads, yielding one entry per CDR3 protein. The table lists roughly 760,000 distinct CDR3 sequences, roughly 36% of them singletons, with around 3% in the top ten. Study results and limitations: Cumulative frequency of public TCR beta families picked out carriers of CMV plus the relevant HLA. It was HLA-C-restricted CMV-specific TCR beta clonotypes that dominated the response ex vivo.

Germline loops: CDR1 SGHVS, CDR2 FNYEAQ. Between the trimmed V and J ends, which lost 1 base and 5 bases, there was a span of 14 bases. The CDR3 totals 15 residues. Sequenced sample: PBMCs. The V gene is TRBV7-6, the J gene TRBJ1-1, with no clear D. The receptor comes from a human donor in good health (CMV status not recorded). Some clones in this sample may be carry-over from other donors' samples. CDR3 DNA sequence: TGTGCCAGCAGCTTAGAACGCGGGTATAGTACTGAAGCTTTCTTT. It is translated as CASSLERGYSTEAFF. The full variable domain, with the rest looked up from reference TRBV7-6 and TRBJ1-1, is GAGVSQSPRYKVTKRGQDVALRCDPISGHVSLYWYRQALGQGPEFLTYFNYEAQQDKSGLPNDRFSAERPEGSISTLTIQRTEQRDSAMYRCASSLERGYSTEAFFGQGTRLTVV.